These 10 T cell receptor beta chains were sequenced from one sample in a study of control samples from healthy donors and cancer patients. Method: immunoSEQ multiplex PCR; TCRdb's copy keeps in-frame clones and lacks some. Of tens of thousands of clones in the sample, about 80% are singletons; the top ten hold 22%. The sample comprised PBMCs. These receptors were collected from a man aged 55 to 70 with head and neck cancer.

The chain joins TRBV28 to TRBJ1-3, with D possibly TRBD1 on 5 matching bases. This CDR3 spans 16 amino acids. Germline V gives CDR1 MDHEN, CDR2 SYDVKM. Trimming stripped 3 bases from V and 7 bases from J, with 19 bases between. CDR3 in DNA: TGTGCCAGCAGTTTCCGAACCGGGACCCTTTGGAACACCATATATTTT. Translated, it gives CASSFRTGTLWNTIYF.

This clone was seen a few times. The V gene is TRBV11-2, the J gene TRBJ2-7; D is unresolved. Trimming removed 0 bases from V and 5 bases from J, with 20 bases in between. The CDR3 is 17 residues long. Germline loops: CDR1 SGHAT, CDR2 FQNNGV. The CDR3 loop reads CASSLDFFLDNPDEQYF. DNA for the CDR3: TGTGCCAGCAGCTTAGACTTTTTTCTAGACAATCCGGACGAGCAGTACTTC.

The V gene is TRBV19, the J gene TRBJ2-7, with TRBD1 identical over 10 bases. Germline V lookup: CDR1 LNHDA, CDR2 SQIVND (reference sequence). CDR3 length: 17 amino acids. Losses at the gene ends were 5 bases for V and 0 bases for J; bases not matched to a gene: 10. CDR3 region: CASSSTGQGISSYEQYF. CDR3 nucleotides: TGTGCCAGTAGTTCAACGGGACAGGGGATTAGCTCCTACGAGCAGTACTTC.

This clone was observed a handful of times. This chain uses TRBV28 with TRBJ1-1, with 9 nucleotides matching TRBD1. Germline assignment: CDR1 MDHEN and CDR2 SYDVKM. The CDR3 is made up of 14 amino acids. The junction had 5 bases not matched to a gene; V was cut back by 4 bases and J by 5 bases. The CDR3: CASSSTGGVTEAFF. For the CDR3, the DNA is TGTGCCAGCAGTTCGACAGGGGGTGTGACTGAAGCTTTCTTT.

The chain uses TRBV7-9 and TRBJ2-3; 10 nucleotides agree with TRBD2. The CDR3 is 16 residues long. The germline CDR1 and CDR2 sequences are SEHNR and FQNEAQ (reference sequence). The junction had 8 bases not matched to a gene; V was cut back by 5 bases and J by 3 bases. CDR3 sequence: CASSPAGTSVTDTQYF. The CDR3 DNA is TGTGCCAGCAGCCCAGCCGGGACTAGCGTAACAGATACGCAGTATTTT.

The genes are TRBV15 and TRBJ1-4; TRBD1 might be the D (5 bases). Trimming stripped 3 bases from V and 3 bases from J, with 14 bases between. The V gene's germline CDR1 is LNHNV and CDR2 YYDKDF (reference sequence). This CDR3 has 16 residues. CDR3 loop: CATSRANRYSNEKLFF. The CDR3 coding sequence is TGTGCCACCAGCAGGGCGAACAGGTACTCTAATGAAAAACTGTTTTTT.

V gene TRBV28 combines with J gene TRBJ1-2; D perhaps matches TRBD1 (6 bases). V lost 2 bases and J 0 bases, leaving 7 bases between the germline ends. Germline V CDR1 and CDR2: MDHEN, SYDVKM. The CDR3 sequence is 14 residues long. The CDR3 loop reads CASSLGTPNYGYTF. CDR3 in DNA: TGTGCCAGCAGTTTAGGGACACCTAACTATGGCTACACCTTC.

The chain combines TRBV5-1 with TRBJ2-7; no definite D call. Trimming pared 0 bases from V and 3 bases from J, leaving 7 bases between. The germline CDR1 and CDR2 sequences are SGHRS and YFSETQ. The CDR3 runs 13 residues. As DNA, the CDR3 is TGCGCCAGCAGCTTGGAACAGTTCTACGAGCAGTACTTC. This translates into CASSLEQFYEQYF.

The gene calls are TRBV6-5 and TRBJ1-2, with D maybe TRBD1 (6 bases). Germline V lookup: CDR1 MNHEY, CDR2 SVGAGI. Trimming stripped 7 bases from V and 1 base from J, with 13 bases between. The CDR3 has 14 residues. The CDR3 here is CASTPGQLNYGYTF. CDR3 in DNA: TGTGCCAGCACCCCCGGACAGCTTAACTATGGCTACACCTTC.

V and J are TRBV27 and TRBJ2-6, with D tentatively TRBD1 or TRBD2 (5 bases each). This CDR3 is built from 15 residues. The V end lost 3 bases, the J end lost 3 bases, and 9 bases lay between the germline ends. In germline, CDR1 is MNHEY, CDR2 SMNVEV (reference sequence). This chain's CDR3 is CASSFEGYGANVLTF. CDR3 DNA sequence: TGTGCCAGCAGTTTTGAGGGGTATGGGGCCAACGTCCTGACTTTC.